The 6 T cell receptor beta chains listed next were all sequenced from one sample in a study of cytomegalovirus exposure and HLA in healthy donors. The PCR employed 60 Vbeta primers together with 13 Jbeta primers. TCRdb keeps only in-frame clones here, not all; method: immunoSEQ multiplex PCR. The listing records 130,000 or so clones. Sequencing was carried out using PBMCs. The receptors here all came from a man aged 18 to 29 in good health and CMV-seronegative.

The CDR3 is CASSLPGGYGGELFF. The CDR3 bases are TGTGCCAGCAGCTTACCGGGGGGCTATGGCGGGGAGCTGTTTTTT. The chain links TRBV7-9 to TRBJ2-2; D perhaps matches TRBD2 (7 bases). Germline CDR1 SEHNR, CDR2 FQNEAQ (reference sequence). The CDR3 extends over 15 amino acids. With 2 bases removed from V and 7 bases from J, the gap between germline ends came to 14 bases.

This chain joins TRBV7-8 and TRBJ2-7, with 8 nucleotides matching TRBD2. The germline V gene has CDR1 SGHVS and CDR2 FQNEAQ. Losses at the gene ends were 6 bases for V and 4 bases for J; bases not matched to a gene: 8. The CDR3 contains 14 residues. CDR3 in DNA: TGTGCCAGCAGGCGAGCGGGAGAGCAATACGAGCAGTACTTC. Amino acids: CASRRAGEQYEQYF.

The rearrangement uses TRBV7-3 and TRBJ2-7; D is uncertain. The CDR3 contains 12 residues. With 2 bases removed from V and 6 bases from J, the gap between germline ends came to 8 bases. CDR1 is SGHTA and CDR2 is FQGTGA in the germline V gene. The CDR3 reads CASSLVPGEQYF. CDR3 sequence (DNA): TGTGCCAGCAGCTTAGTACCCGGCGAGCAGTACTTC.

About this clone: Other DNA sequences in this sample translate to the same CDR3. The rearrangement joins TRBV5-8 to TRBJ1-4, with a tentative D call TRBD1 (6 bases). Germline-derived CDR1 and CDR2 are SGHTS and YDEGEE. V gave up 4 bases and J gave up 4 bases, with 14 bases separating them. There are 15 residues in the CDR3. The CDR3 protein is CASSVDTGYNEKLFF. CDR3 nucleotides: TGTGCCAGCAGCGTAGATACAGGGTATAATGAAAAACTGTTTTTT.

This chain joins TRBV28 and TRBJ2-7; no clear D gene. The germline V gene encodes CDR1 MDHEN and CDR2 SYDVKM. The CDR3 is 13 amino acids. Trimming left V 2 bases short and J 2 bases short, with 7 bases between. CDR3 sequence reads: CASSLPVAYEQYF. Written as DNA, the CDR3 is TGTGCCAGCAGTTTACCAGTTGCCTACGAGCAGTACTTC.

On this clone itself: At one of its ends the junction is not consistent with the germline gene, which may arise from a read error. The chain joins TRBV7-7 to TRBJ2-1; 8 positions agree with TRBD2. Germline CDR1 and CDR2: SSHAT and FNYEAQ (reference sequence). This CDR3 has 15 amino acids. The chain's CDR3 is CASSLDLAGYNEQFF. CDR3 DNA: TGTGCTAGCAGCTTAGATCTAGCGGGTTACAATGAGCAGTTCTTC.